This T cell receptor beta chain was observed in a study of OX40 agonist ivuxolimab in advanced cancers. Only in-frame clones appear in the TCRdb table, and some are missing; sequencing was by immunoSEQ multiplex PCR. The data hold tens of thousands of clones, with around 91% observed a single time. The TCR sequence derives from an adult with an advanced solid tumor such as melanoma, head and neck, liver or kidney cancer. The sequenced sample was CD4+ or CD8+ T cells sorted from blood, obtained in a trial of the OX40 agonist ivuxolimab.

The CDR3 DNA sequence: TGTGCCAGCAGCTCCGGACCGAACTCCTACAATGAGCAGTTCTTC. Translated, it gives CASSSGPNSYNEQFF. V is TRBV11-2 and J is TRBJ2-1; no definite D call. V was pared by 4 bases and J by 0 bases, with 10 bases between. CDR3 length equals 15 residues. Germline values: CDR1 SGHAT, CDR2 FQNNGV. The variable domain in full, completed from reference TRBV11-2 and TRBJ2-1, reads EAGVAQSPRYKIIEKRQSVAFWCNPISGHATLYWYQQILGQGPKLLIQFQNNGVVDDSQLPKDRFSAERLKGVDSTLKIQPAKLEDSAVYLCASSSGPNSYNEQFFGPGTRLTVL.